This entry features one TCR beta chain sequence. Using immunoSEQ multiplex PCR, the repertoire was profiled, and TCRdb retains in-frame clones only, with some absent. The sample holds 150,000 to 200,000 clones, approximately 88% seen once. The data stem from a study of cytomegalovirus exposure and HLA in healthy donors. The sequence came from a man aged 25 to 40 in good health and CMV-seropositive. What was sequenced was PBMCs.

This chain's CDR3 is CASSLSWRRYEQYF. The CDR3 coding sequence is TGTGCCAGCAGTTTATCGTGGAGGCGGTACGAGCAGTACTTC. J is TRBJ2-7 and V is TRBV27; maybe TRBD2 (5 bases). CDR1 is MNHEY and CDR2 is SMNVEV in the germline V gene (reference sequence). V was clipped by 0 bases and J by 4 bases, with 10 bases between them. This CDR3 is 14 amino acids long.